This TCR beta chain was obtained from a study of T cell responses to AZD1222 COVID-19 vaccine. Method: immunoSEQ multiplex PCR; TCRdb's copy keeps in-frame clones and lacks some. The data hold 160,000 or so clones, with approximately 90% observed a single time. Findings and limits, study-wide: Most donors were white British, females outnumbered males, and clonal diversity was possibly underestimated. Elevations in Spike-specific TCR breadth and depth followed administration of two AZD1222 doses. Close to half of all spike-specific TCRs reportedly target regions of the variants that are unmutated.

As concerns this clone: Its antigen is unknown.

Germline V gene data show CDR1 as MDHEN and CDR2 as SYDVKM. Unmatched junction bases numbered 7, after V lost 6 bases and J lost 7 bases. CDR3 length equals 13 residues. This sequence joins TRBV28 and TRBJ2-3; 7 nucleotides match TRBD1. This receptor was taken from an adult in good health. The sequencing used peripheral blood, collected on day 0 of MenACWY control vaccination. CDR3 residues: CASRPGGRYTQYF. The CDR3 nucleotides are TGTGCCAGCAGGCCAGGGGGTAGGTATACGCAGTATTTT. The full variable domain, rest sourced from reference TRBV28 and TRBJ2-3, is DVKVTQSSRYLVKRTGEKVFLECVQDMDHENMFWYRQDPGLGLRLIYFSYDVKMKEKGDIPEGYSVSREKKERFSLILESASTNQTSMYLCASRPGGRYTQYFGPGTRLTVL.